This TCR beta chain was recovered during a study of T cells in Graves' hyperthyroidism and ophthalmopathy. Amplified regions were TCR beta CDR3 sequences from RNA transcripts. First-round RT-PCR of the TCR CDR3 relied on the HTBI primer set. TCRdb reprocessed the multiplex PCR reads via MiXCR and lists one record per CDR3 protein. Of about 400,000 distinct CDR3 sequences listed, 15% to 18% are singletons. The CDR3 has 13 amino acids. V lost 6 bases and J lost 6, with 12 bases in between. Germline loops: CDR1 ENHRY, CDR2 SYGVKD. This TCR was recovered from a woman aged 18-29 years with Graves' hyperthyroidism. Material: blood. This sequence joins TRBV10-3 and TRBJ2-1; D might be TRBD1 (6 bases). The CDR3, as DNA: TGTGCCATCAGCCCGGGACACCCCAATGAGCAGTTCTTC. It specifies CAISPGHPNEQFF.